The TCR beta chain described here comes from a study of blood T cell repertoires in COVID-19. For the study at large: Nucleic acid was either cDNA or gDNA, and it came from T cells, B-cell-depleted T cells, or PBMCs.

Germline loops: CDR1 MDHEN, CDR2 SYDVKM. The CDR3 has 15 amino acids. Trimming left V 4 bases short and J 3 bases short, with 15 bases between. Clones were sequenced by immunoSEQ multiplex PCR, and TCRdb holds only the in-frame ones, with some missing. Found here are 150,000 to 200,000 clones, 90% to 95% of them singletons; the top ten hold about 5%. This clone was found once. The origin of this receptor is a woman in her forties or fifties with acute or convalescent COVID-19. The genes are TRBV28 and TRBJ1-1; D remains unclear. The sequenced material came from peripheral blood. CDR3 loop: CASSSHSQFYTEAFF. The CDR3, as DNA: TGTGCCAGCAGTTCCCATTCTCAGTTTTACACTGAAGCTTTCTTT.